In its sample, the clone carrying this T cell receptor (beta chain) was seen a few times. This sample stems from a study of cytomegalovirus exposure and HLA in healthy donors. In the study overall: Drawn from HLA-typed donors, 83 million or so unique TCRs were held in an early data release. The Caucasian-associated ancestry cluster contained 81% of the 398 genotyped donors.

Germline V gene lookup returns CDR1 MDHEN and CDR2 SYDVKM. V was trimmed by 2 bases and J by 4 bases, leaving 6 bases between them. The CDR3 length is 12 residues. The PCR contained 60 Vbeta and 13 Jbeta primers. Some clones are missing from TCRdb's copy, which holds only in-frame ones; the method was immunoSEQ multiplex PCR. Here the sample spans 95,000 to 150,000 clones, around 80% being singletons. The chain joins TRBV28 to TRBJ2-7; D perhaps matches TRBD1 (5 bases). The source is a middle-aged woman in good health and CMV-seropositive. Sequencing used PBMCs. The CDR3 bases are TGTGCCAGCAGTTTAAAGGGGTACGAGCAGTACTTC. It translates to CASSLKGYEQYF.